Listed here are 17 T cell receptor beta chains from one sample, sequenced in a study of CXCR3-negative and CXCR3-positive naive CD8 T cells. The method, 5' RACE with UMI labels, was used to prepare the TRB cDNA libraries. Reprocessing the 5' RACE reads, TCRdb reports a single entry for every CDR3 protein and omits DNA. This sample's clone table lists roughly 30,000 distinct CDR3 sequences. The sequencing sample was made of memory CD8+ T cells from blood. The source is a human donor in good health. Some clones in this sample may be carry-over from other donors' samples.

The V call is TRBV5-1, the J call TRBJ2-7; absent DNA, TCRdb's TRBD1 call cannot be checked. The CDR3 extends over 15 amino acids. The germline V gene encodes CDR1 SGHRS and CDR2 YFSETQ. The CDR3 reads CASSPRQGTYYEQYF.

The CDR3 loop is CSVLSSETQYF. The chain combines TRBV29-1 with TRBJ2-5. CDR1 and CDR2 (germline): SQVTM, ANQGSEA. The CDR3 loop spans 11 amino acids.

This chain connects TRBV7-6 to TRBJ1-4. The CDR3 consists of 16 residues. Germline CDR1 is SGHVS and CDR2 is FNYEAQ. This CDR3 is CASSLYTEATNEKLFF.

The gene calls are TRBV29-1 and TRBJ2-7; without DNA, the TCRdb call of TRBD1 cannot be checked. Looked up from germline, CDR1 is SQVTM and CDR2 is ANQGSEA. This CDR3 is 14 amino acids long. CDR3 sequence: CSVEEMGGNYEQYF.

The genes are TRBV25-1 and TRBJ1-4. The germline V gene has CDR1 MGHDK and CDR2 SYGVNS. This CDR3 region has 15 residues. CDR3 in amino acids: CASSEWVSTNEKLFF.

The V and J genes are TRBV7-9 and TRBJ1-1; checking the TCRdb D call of TRBD1 is not possible without DNA. Germline values: CDR1 SEHNR, CDR2 FQNEAQ (reference sequence). The CDR3 has 13 amino acids. The CDR3 here is CASSLGQGAQAFF.

The chain couples TRBV6-6 to TRBJ2-4; TCRdb's D call of TRBD2 is untestable without DNA. CDR3 size: 14 residues. Germline lookup yields CDR1 MNHNY and CDR2 SVGAGI (reference sequence). The CDR3 sequence: CASSYDGGPNIQYF.

The chain uses TRBV28 and TRBJ2-3; TCRdb's assignment of TRBD1 cannot be checked, as there is no DNA. The CDR3 has 17 amino acids. Germline V gene lookup returns CDR1 MDHEN and CDR2 SYDVKM. The CDR3 sequence is CASSFAIGDLSTDTQYF.

The gene calls are TRBV12-3 or TRBV12-4 and TRBJ2-7; the D gene TCRdb calls, TRBD1, cannot be checked with no DNA. The CDR3 totals 13 residues. CDR3 sequence: CASSLHQGYEQYF.

The rearrangement joins TRBV12-3 or TRBV12-4 to TRBJ2-2. CDR3 size: 13 residues. Here the CDR3 reads CASSRLITGELFF.

This chain connects TRBV20-1 to TRBJ1-2; no DNA is available, so the TRBD1 call from TCRdb remains unchecked. Germline loops: CDR1 DFQATT, CDR2 SNEGSKA (reference sequence). This CDR3 has 14 amino acids. CDR3 loop: CSARDRGHVYGYTF.

This rearrangement joins TRBV29-1 to TRBJ2-2; TCRdb's assignment of TRBD2 cannot be checked, as there is no DNA. The CDR3 runs to 15 residues. The germline CDR1 and CDR2 sequences are SQVTM and ANQGSEA. The CDR3: CSVEKGGRNTGELFF.

The chain links TRBV6-2 or TRBV6-3 to TRBJ2-1; TCRdb outputs TRBD1, but without DNA this stays unchecked. CDR3 length: 13 amino acids. Germline CDR1 reads MNHEY; CDR2 reads SVGEGT. This CDR3 is CASKQRGRGEQFF.

V is TRBV9 and J is TRBJ2-5; checking the TCRdb D call of TRBD2 is not possible without DNA. The CDR3 totals 14 residues. The germline V gene encodes CDR1 SGDLS and CDR2 YYNGEE. Here the CDR3 reads CASSVEGYQETQYF.

This chain links TRBV10-3 with TRBJ2-3; TCRdb's D call of TRBD1 is untestable without DNA. Germline V gene sequence: CDR1 ENHRY, CDR2 SYGVKD. The CDR3 is 14 residues long. The CDR3 sequence: CAISPDRNTDTQYF.

The rearrangement uses TRBV6-6 and TRBJ2-2; TCRdb proposes TRBD2, but this gene call is untestable without DNA. Germline lookup yields CDR1 MNHNY and CDR2 SVGAGI (reference sequence). The CDR3 consists of 18 residues. The chain's CDR3 is CASSPLSLTDANTGELFF.

The V and J genes are TRBV5-1 and TRBJ1-1. Germline CDR1 and CDR2: SGHRS and YFSETQ. The CDR3 sequence is 14 residues long. The CDR3 spells CASSLAGGGTEAFF. The full variable domain, in which reference TRBV5-1 and TRBJ1-1 provide the parts outside the CDR3, is KAGVTQTPRYLIKTRGQQVTLSCSPISGHRSVSWYQQTPGQGLQFLFEYFSETQRNKGNFPGRFSGRQFSNSRSEMNVSTLELGDSALYLCASSLAGGGTEAFFGQGTRLTVV.